These T cell receptor beta chains were read from a single sample in a study of blood T cell repertoires in COVID-19. The protocol was immunoSEQ multiplex PCR, while the TCRdb copy is restricted to in-frame clones and leaves out a portion. The profile covers tens of thousands of clones, with roughly nine tenths appearing a single time and 18% taken by the ten largest. Sequencing was done on a sample of peripheral blood. The receptors were gathered from an older woman with COVID-19, enrolled during active disease. The conserved cysteine and the conserved F or W are not part of the CDR3 here.

CDR3 protein | J gene | V gene
ASGSTRVSYEQY | TRBJ2-7 | TRBV27
ASSIGLAAYGEANEQF | TRBJ2-1 | TRBV19
ASSPPGLNNEQF | TRBJ2-1 | TRBV18
ASSVGDSGEQY | TRBJ2-7 | TRBV9
ASSPIGTSGRETQY | TRBJ2-5 | TRBV6-2/TRBV6-3
AWGGQGNTGELF | TRBJ2-2 | TRBV30
ASGQTSGSSRYEQY | TRBJ2-7 | TRBV12-5
ASSLPRVPYEQY | TRBJ2-7 | TRBV28
ASTPYTGGSYNSPLH | TRBJ1-6 | TRBV27
AWSKQGNYGYT | TRBJ1-2 | TRBV30
ASSGPLAASTDTQY | TRBJ2-3 | TRBV5-6
ASSLAFGATNEKLF | TRBJ1-4 | TRBV5-1
ASSLPGADTQY | TRBJ2-3 | TRBV7-2
ASSLDPGNTGELF | TRBJ2-2 | TRBV11-3
ASSLQGSGELF | TRBJ2-2 | TRBV11-2
ASSPPGQHNEKLF | TRBJ1-4 | TRBV19
ASSFIGQETQY | TRBJ2-5 | TRBV5-8
ASSSLAGGLREETQY | TRBJ2-5 | TRBV7-2
ASSPGGRIYNSPLH | TRBJ1-6 | TRBV11-3
ASSDSNGGADTQY | TRBJ2-3 | TRBV6-4
ASSRGGQPQH | TRBJ1-5 | TRBV18
ASSQADRLNSPLH | TRBJ1-6 | TRBV4-1
ASSEGLAKNIQY | TRBJ2-4 | TRBV2
ASSQEMRLAAYEQY | TRBJ2-7 | TRBV4-2
ASSGRDRATGELF | TRBJ2-2 | TRBV7-2
ASSTYGQDFSGNTIY | TRBJ1-3 | TRBV19
AWSVRDEGYT | TRBJ1-2 | TRBV30
AWRPLDREYGYT | TRBJ1-2 | TRBV30
ASSPTSGPTGELF | TRBJ2-2 | TRBV3-1/TRBV3-2
ASSRVGQNYGYT | TRBJ1-2 | TRBV4-3
ASSLRTGSLH | TRBJ1-6 | TRBV12-3/TRBV12-4
ASSPGTGNTGELF | TRBJ2-2 | TRBV6-6
ASSHSGNYNEQF | TRBJ2-1 | TRBV6-2/TRBV6-3
ASSTIRRKGAGYT | TRBJ1-2 | TRBV19
ASSPGTGGLSGYT | TRBJ1-2 | TRBV5-6
ASSYRTSGRLETQY | TRBJ2-5 | TRBV6-6
ASSPLPTSGAKNIQY | TRBJ2-4 | TRBV7-2
ASSLNRGYLDEQY | TRBJ2-7 | TRBV7-9
ASSHGTGGGEKLF | TRBJ1-4 | TRBV4-3
ASSIGVSGTSPAALH | TRBJ1-6 | TRBV19
ASSQVRDSPEQY | TRBJ2-7 | TRBV4-1
ASSSPSGLSYEQY | TRBJ2-7 | TRBV6-5
ASGLVLSEGEQY | TRBJ2-7 | TRBV12-5
AISANRGKANEKLF | TRBJ1-4 | TRBV10-3
ASSLGGQGATEAF | TRBJ1-1 | TRBV7-2
ASSRPGTGRAEAF | TRBJ1-1 | TRBV5-4
ASSPGESNTEAF | TRBJ1-1 | TRBV3-1/TRBV3-2
ATQFVMGPDQPQH | TRBJ1-5 | TRBV28
ASSLSKGQGAANNSPLH | TRBJ1-6 | TRBV27
ASSLGSGAGNTIY | TRBJ1-3 | TRBV27
AWSGQGLTQPQH | TRBJ1-5 | TRBV30
ASSLDRGYEQY | TRBJ2-7 | TRBV7-2
ASSLQGSYNEQF | TRBJ2-1 | TRBV19
ACSAGGVTEAF | TRBJ1-1 | TRBV7-3